The present TCR beta chain was sequenced within a study of blood T cell repertoires in COVID-19. Whole-study context: From the United States, Italy and Spain came samples of acute and convalescent COVID-19. T cells, B-cell-depleted T cells, or PBMCs provided the cDNA or gDNA that served as material.

Profiling relied on immunoSEQ multiplex PCR, and the TCRdb table lists in-frame clones only, not all of them. The sample includes about 42,000 clones, roughly 93% of them seen just once. This CDR3 contains 13 residues. The germline V gene has CDR1 SGHAT and CDR2 FQNNGV. Trimming removed 1 base at V and 5 bases at J, with 7 bases between. Sequencing was performed on peripheral blood. The rearrangement uses TRBV11-2 and TRBJ2-3; no clear D. This clonotype originated in a man in his fifties or sixties with active COVID-19. CDR3 amino acids: CASSLGAIDTQYF. CDR3 DNA sequence: TGTGCCAGCAGCTTAGGGGCTATAGATACGCAGTATTTT.